This T cell receptor (beta chain) was profiled in a study of T cell changes during pregnancy in multiple sclerosis. Germline trimming cut 2 bases from V and 4 bases from J; bases unmatched to any gene: 8. Germline V gene lookup returns CDR1 KGHSH and CDR2 LQKENI. The length of the CDR3 is 16 residues. Produced via immunoSEQ multiplex PCR; TCRdb's table is partial and in-frame only. The sample shows 90,000 or so clones, under 95% of them seen only once. This clonotype originated in a female donor with multiple sclerosis, enrolled in a pregnancy study. The sequenced sample was peripheral blood, obtained in the first trimester of pregnancy. V and J are TRBV18 and TRBJ1-5, with TRBD1 matching over 7 bases. CDR3 bases: TGTGCCAGCTCACCAAGCACAGGGGTACTGAATCAGCCCCAGCATTTT. This sequence encodes CASSPSTGVLNQPQHF.